These 15 T cell receptor beta chains originate from one sample sequenced in a study of cytomegalovirus exposure and HLA in healthy donors. Amplification used 60 Vbeta primers and 13 Jbeta primers. Clones were read by immunoSEQ multiplex PCR, and TCRdb kept only the in-frame ones, dropping some. The sample lists over 75,000 clones, 67% seen once, with approximately 2.3% in the top ten. The sample consisted of PBMCs. The origin of the receptors is a man younger than 45 in good health and CMV-seronegative.

V and J are TRBV28 and TRBJ1-1; 7 nucleotides agree with TRBD1. This CDR3 contains 17 residues. Germline loops: CDR1 MDHEN, CDR2 SYDVKM. With 3 bases clipped from V and 3 bases from J, the junction kept 13 bases outside the gene matches. CDR3 sequence (DNA): TGTGCCAGCAGTTTGTTCGGCGGAGGACAGGAGGACACTGAAGCTTTCTTT. This codes for CASSLFGGGQEDTEAFF. Using reference TRBV28 and TRBJ1-1 for the parts outside the CDR3, the full variable domain is DVKVTQSSRYLVKRTGEKVFLECVQDMDHENMFWYRQDPGLGLRLIYFSYDVKMKEKGDIPEGYSVSREKKERFSLILESASTNQTSMYLCASSLFGGGQEDTEAFFGQGTRLTVV.

Written as DNA, the CDR3 is TGTGCCAGCAGCGTAGGGGAGGGTTGGCCCCAGCATTTT. This codes for CASSVGEGWPQHF. The chain links TRBV9 to TRBJ1-5; no clear D gene. CDR1 and CDR2 from the germline V gene are SGDLS and YYNGEE. Trimming stripped 0 bases from V and 9 bases from J, with 10 bases between. The length of the CDR3 is 13 residues.

The J gene is TRBJ2-2, the V gene TRBV5-1; 7 positions agree with TRBD2. Germline V gene sequence: CDR1 SGHRS, CDR2 YFSETQ. The V segment lost 3 bases and the J segment 4 bases; nucleotides outside the gene matches: 6. This CDR3 region has 15 residues. The CDR3 DNA reads TGCGCCAGCAGCTGGAGCGGGGATGCCACCGGGGAGCTGTTTTTT. Protein product: CASSWSGDATGELFF.

This chain links TRBV15 with TRBJ1-1; tentatively, D is TRBD1 (5 bases). The germline CDR1 and CDR2 sequences are LNHNV and YYDKDF (reference sequence). The V end was cut by 3 bases, the J end by 1 base, with 15 bases between. This CDR3 contains 16 residues. The CDR3 sequence is CATSRGGNGGNTEAFF. CDR3 DNA: TGTGCCACCAGCAGGGGGGGAAACGGAGGGAACACTGAAGCTTTCTTT.

The chain has TRBV7-2 and TRBJ2-1; TRBD2 might be the D (6 bases). Germline V gene data show CDR1 as SGHTA and CDR2 as FQGNSA. The V end was cut by 5 bases, the J end by 7 bases, with 9 bases between. CDR3 length: 12 amino acids. The CDR3 DNA is TGTGCCAGCAGCCATAGCGGTAATGAGCAGTTCTTC. As protein: CASSHSGNEQFF. The variable domain in full, with the rest retrieved from reference TRBV7-2 and TRBJ2-1, is GAGVSQSPSNKVTEKGKDVELRCDPISGHTALYWYRQSLGQGLEFLIYFQGNSAPDKSGLPSDRFSAERTGGSVSTLTIQRTQQEDSAVYLCASSHSGNEQFFGPGTRLTVL.

This clone was found a few times. The chain uses TRBV13 and TRBJ1-3; D unclear. This CDR3 spans 12 amino acids. V was trimmed by 1 base and J by 9 bases, leaving 7 bases between them. Germline V gives CDR1 PRHDT, CDR2 FYEKMQ (reference sequence). CDR3 DNA: TGTGCCAGCAGCTTAGAATCGGGCACCATATATTTT. This sequence encodes CASSLESGTIYF.

The chain couples TRBV29-1 to TRBJ2-3; TRBD2 matches 13 bases. The CDR3 runs 21 residues. The germline CDR1 and CDR2 sequences are SQVTM and ANQGSEA. The CDR3 is CSHSARDRSGTSGTSTDTQYF. Here the CDR3 DNA reads TGCAGTCATAGCGCCCGGGACAGGAGCGGGACTAGCGGGACCAGCACAGATACGCAGTATTTT.

This clone was found a few times. The chain is built from TRBV15 and TRBJ2-5; 8 bases are a match to TRBD1. There are 15 residues in the CDR3. Trimming at V came to 0 bases and at J to 5 bases, leaving 5 bases not matched to a gene. Germline assignment: CDR1 LNHNV and CDR2 YYDKDF (reference sequence). As DNA, the CDR3 is TGTGCCACCAGCAGAGATCCTCGGACAGGGGAGACCCAGTACTTC. Protein sequence: CATSRDPRTGETQYF.

This clone has ten or more counts. This sequence joins TRBV7-2 and TRBJ1-1, with 10 bases that match TRBD1. The CDR3 is 16 amino acids. V lost 0 bases to trimming and J lost 0 bases; unmatched junction nucleotides: 1. Germline V gives CDR1 SGHTA, CDR2 FQGNSA. CDR3 region: CASSLAGTGVNTEAFF. The CDR3 DNA reads as TGTGCCAGCAGCTTAGCCGGGACAGGGGTGAACACTGAAGCTTTCTTT.

This chain links TRBV2 with TRBJ2-3, with D hard to call. V lost 0 bases, J lost 2 bases, and 9 bases lay in between. Germline V gene data show CDR1 as SNHLY and CDR2 as FYNNEI. The CDR3 extends over 15 amino acids. CDR3 protein: CASSEALRVTDTQYF. Written as DNA, the CDR3 is TGTGCCAGCAGTGAAGCGCTTCGGGTCACAGATACGCAGTATTTT.

The count of this clone is one. The chain has TRBV27 and TRBJ2-7; possibly TRBD1 for D (6 bases). The CDR3 covers 12 residues. The germline V gene has CDR1 MNHEY and CDR2 SMNVEV (reference sequence). V dropped 5 bases and J dropped 3 bases, with 8 bases sitting between them. CDR3 sequence reads: CASSIQGYEQYF. DNA of the CDR3: TGTGCCAGCAGTATACAGGGCTACGAGCAGTACTTC.

This clone appeared a few times. This chain links TRBV9 with TRBJ1-1; D perhaps matches TRBD1 (6 bases). The germline V gene encodes CDR1 SGDLS and CDR2 YYNGEE. V was cut by 3 bases and J by 3 bases, with 12 bases left in between. The CDR3 consists of 14 residues. The CDR3: CASSAEKGDTEAFF. As DNA, the CDR3 is TGTGCCAGCAGCGCAGAGAAGGGGGACACTGAAGCTTTCTTT.

The rearrangement links TRBV15 to TRBJ1-3, with TRBD1 as a possible D gene (5 bases). The germline V gene has CDR1 LNHNV and CDR2 YYDKDF (reference sequence). The germline V and J ends were trimmed by 0 bases and 1 base, with 10 bases remaining between them. This CDR3 has 16 amino acids. The CDR3 DNA is TGTGCCACCAGCAGAGATGGGGCAGTATCTGGAAACACCATATATTTT. Its protein is CATSRDGAVSGNTIYF.

The J gene is TRBJ2-3, the V gene TRBV29-1; perhaps TRBD2 as D (5 bases). Between the trimmed V and J ends, which lost 3 bases and 6 bases, there was a span of 13 bases. This CDR3 is built from 13 residues. The germline CDR1 and CDR2 sequences are SQVTM and ANQGSEA. As DNA, the CDR3 is TGCAGCGTTGACAGGAGGCCTGAGGATACGCAGTATTTT. Translation gives CSVDRRPEDTQYF.

This chain joins TRBV7-2 and TRBJ2-7, with D possibly TRBD1 on 6 matching bases. The germline gives CDR1 SGHTA, CDR2 FQGNSA. Deletions cut 3 bases from V and 3 bases from J, with 15 bases between. CDR3 size: 15 residues. CDR3 bases: TGTGCCAGCAGCTTTCATTCTGGGGGCGGCTACGAGCAGTACTTC. It specifies CASSFHSGGGYEQYF.